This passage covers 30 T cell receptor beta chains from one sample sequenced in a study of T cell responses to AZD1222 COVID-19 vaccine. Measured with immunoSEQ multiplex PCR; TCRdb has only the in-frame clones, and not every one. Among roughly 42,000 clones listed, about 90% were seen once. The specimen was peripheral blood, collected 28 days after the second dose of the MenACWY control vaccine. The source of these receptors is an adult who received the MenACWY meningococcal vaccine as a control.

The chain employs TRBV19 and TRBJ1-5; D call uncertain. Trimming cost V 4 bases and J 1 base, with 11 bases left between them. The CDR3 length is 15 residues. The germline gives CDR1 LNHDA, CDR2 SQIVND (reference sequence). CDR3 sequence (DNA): TGTGCCAGTAGTAATCGGGTAGCAAGCAATCAGCCCCAGCATTTT. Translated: CASSNRVASNQPQHF.

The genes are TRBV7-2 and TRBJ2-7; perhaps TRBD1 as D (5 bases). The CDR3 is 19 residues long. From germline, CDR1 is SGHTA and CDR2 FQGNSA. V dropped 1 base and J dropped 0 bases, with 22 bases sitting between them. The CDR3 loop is CASSLETGTRQHSSYEQYF. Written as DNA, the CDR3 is TGTGCCAGCAGCTTAGAAACGGGCACGCGACAGCATAGCTCCTACGAGCAGTACTTC.

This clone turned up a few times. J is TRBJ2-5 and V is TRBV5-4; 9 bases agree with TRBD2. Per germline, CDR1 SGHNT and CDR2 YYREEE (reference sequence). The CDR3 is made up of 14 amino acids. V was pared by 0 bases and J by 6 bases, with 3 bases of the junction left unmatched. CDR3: CASSLASGNQTQYF. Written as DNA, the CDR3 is TGTGCCAGCAGCTTGGCTAGCGGGAACCAGACCCAGTACTTC.

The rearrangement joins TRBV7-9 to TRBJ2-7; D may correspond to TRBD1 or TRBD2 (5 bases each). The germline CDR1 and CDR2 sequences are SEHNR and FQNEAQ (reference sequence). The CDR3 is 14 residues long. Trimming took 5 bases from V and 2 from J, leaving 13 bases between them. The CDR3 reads CASSPIGTTYEQYF. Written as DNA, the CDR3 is TGTGCCAGCAGCCCAATCGGGACCACCTACGAGCAGTACTTC.

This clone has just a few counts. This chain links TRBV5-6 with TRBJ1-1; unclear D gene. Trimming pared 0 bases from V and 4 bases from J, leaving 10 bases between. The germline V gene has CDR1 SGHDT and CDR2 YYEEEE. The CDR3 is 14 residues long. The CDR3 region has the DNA TGTGCCAGCAGCTTGGGATACACCCCCACTGAAGCTTTCTTT. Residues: CASSLGYTPTEAFF.

The DNA for the CDR3 is TGTGCCAGCAGCAGGGACAGGGGATCCTACAATGAGCAGTTCTTC. Amino acid sequence: CASSRDRGSYNEQFF. The chain combines TRBV6-5 with TRBJ2-1; 10 bases fit TRBD1. The germline CDR1 and CDR2 sequences are MNHEY and SVGAGI. There are 15 residues in the CDR3. V gave up 6 bases and J gave up 1 base; unmatched junction bases: 3.

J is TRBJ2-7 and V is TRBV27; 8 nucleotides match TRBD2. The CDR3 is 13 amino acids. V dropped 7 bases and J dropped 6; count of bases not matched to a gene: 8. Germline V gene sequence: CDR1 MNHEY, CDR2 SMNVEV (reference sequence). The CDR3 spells CASKGTRSTEQYF. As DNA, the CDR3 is TGTGCCAGCAAAGGGACTAGGTCAACCGAGCAGTACTTC.

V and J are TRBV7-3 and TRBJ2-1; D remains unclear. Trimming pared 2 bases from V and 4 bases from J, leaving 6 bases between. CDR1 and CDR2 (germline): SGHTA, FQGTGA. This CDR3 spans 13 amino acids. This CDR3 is CASSLEAYNEQFF. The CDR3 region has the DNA TGTGCCAGCAGCTTAGAGGCTTACAATGAGCAGTTCTTC. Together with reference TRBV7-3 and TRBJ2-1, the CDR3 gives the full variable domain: GAGVSQTPSNKVTEKGKYVELRCDPISGHTALYWYRQSLGQGPEFLIYFQGTGAADDSGLPNDRFFAVRPEGSVSTLKIQRTERGDSAVYLCASSLEAYNEQFFGPGTRLTVL.

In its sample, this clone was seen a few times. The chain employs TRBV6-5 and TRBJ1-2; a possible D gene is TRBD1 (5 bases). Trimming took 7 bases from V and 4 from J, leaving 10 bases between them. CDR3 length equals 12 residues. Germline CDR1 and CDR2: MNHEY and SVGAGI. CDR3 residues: CASTVDSYGYTF. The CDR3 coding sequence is TGTGCCAGCACTGTAGACAGCTATGGCTACACCTTC.

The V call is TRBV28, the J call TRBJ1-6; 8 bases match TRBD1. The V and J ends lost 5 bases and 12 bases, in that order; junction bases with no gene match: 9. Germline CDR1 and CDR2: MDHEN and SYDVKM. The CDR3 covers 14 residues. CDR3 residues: CASSPGQGRLPLHF. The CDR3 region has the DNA TGTGCCAGCAGTCCCGGACAGGGTCGGTTACCCCTCCACTTT. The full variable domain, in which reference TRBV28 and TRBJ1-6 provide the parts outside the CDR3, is DVKVTQSSRYLVKRTGEKVFLECVQDMDHENMFWYRQDPGLGLRLIYFSYDVKMKEKGDIPEGYSVSREKKERFSLILESASTNQTSMYLCASSPGQGRLPLHFGNGTRLTVT.

The DNA of the CDR3 is TGTGCCAGCAGCCCCCGAAACGGAGGGTCAGAGACCCAGTACTTC. Residues: CASSPRNGGSETQYF. V usage is TRBV11-1 and J usage is TRBJ2-5; D is possibly TRBD2 (6 bases). The germline V gene has CDR1 SGHAT and CDR2 FQDESV (reference sequence). Between the trimmed V and J ends, which lost 5 bases and 4 bases, there was a span of 17 bases. The CDR3 has 15 residues.

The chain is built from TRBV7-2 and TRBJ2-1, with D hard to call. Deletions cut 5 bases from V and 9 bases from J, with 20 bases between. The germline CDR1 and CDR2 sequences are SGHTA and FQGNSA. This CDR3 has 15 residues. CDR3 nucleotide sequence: TGTGCCAGCAGCCTCCGGGCCCCCCGTTTAGGTGAGCAGTTCTTC. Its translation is CASSLRAPRLGEQFF.

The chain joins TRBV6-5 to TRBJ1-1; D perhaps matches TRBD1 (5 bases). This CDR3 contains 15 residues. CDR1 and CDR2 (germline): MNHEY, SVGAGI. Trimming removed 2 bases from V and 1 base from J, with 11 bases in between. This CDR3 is CASSYRAGTNTEAFF. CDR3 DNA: TGTGCCAGCAGTTACCGTGCAGGGACGAACACTGAAGCTTTCTTT.

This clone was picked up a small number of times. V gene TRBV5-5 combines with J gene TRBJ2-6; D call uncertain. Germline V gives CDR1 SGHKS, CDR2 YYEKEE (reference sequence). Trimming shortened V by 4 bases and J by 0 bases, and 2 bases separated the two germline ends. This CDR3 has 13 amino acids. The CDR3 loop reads CASSVSGANVLTF. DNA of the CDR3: TGTGCCAGCAGCGTCTCTGGGGCCAACGTCCTGACTTTC.

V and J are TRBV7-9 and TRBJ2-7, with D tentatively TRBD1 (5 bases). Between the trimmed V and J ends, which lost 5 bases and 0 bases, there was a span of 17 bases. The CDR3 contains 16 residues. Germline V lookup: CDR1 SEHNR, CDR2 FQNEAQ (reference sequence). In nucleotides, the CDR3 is TGTGCCAGCAGCCGAACAGCAGGGCACTCCTCCTACGAGCAGTACTTC. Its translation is CASSRTAGHSSYEQYF.

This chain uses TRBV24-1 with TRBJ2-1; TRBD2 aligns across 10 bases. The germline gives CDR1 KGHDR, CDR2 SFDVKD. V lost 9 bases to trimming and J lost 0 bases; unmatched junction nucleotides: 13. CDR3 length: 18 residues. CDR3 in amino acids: CATSRTSGASSSYNEQFF. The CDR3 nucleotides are TGTGCCACCTCTCGGACTAGCGGAGCATCCAGCTCCTACAATGAGCAGTTCTTC.

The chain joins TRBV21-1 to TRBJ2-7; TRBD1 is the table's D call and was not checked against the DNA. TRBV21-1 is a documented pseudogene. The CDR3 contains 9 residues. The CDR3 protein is CASRAEQYF. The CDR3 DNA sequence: TGTGCCAGCAGGGCCGAGCAGTACTTC.

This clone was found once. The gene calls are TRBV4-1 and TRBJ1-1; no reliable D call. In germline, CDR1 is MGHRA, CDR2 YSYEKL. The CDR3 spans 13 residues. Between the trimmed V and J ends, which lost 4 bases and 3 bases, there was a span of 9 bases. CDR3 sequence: CASSREVDTEAFF. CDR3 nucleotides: TGCGCCAGCAGCCGGGAAGTTGACACTGAAGCTTTCTTT.

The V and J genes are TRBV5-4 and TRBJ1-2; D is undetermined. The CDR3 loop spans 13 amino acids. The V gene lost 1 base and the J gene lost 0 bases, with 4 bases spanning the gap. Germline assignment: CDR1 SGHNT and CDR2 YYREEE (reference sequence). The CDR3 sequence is CASSLNANYGYTF. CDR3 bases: TGTGCCAGCAGCTTGAATGCTAACTATGGCTACACCTTC.

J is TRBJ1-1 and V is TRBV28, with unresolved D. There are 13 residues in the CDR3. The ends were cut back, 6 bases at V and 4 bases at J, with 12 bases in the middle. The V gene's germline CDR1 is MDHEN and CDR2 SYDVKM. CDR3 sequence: CASSSPGGTEAFF. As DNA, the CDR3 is TGTGCCAGCAGCTCTCCGGGTGGCACTGAAGCTTTCTTT.

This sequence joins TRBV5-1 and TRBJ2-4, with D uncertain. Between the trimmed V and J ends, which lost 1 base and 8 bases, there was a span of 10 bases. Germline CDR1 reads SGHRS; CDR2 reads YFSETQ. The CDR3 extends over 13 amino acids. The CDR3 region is CASSLTNRDIQYF. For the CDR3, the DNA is TGCGCCAGCAGCTTGACGAATAGAGACATTCAGTACTTC. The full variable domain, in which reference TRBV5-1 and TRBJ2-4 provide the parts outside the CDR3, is KAGVTQTPRYLIKTRGQQVTLSCSPISGHRSVSWYQQTPGQGLQFLFEYFSETQRNKGNFPGRFSGRQFSNSRSEMNVSTLELGDSALYLCASSLTNRDIQYFGAGTRLSVL.

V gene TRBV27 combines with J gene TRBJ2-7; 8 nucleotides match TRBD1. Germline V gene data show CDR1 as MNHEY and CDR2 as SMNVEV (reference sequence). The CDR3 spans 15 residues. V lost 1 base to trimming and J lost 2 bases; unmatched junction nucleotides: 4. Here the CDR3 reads CASSLFGTGTYEQYF. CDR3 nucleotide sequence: TGTGCCAGCAGTTTATTTGGGACAGGAACCTACGAGCAGTACTTC.

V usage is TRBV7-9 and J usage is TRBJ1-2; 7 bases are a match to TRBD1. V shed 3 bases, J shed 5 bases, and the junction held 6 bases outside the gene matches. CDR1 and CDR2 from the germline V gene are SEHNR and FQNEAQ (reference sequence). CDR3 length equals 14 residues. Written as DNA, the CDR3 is TGTGCCAGCAGCTTTCCGGGGACAGCATATGGCTACACCTTC. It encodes CASSFPGTAYGYTF. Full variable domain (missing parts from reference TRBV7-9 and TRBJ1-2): DTGVSQNPRHKITKRGQNVTFRCDPISEHNRLYWYRQTLGQGPEFLTYFQNEAQLEKSRLLSDRFSAERPKGSFSTLEIQRTEQGDSAMYLCASSFPGTAYGYTFGSGTRLTVV.

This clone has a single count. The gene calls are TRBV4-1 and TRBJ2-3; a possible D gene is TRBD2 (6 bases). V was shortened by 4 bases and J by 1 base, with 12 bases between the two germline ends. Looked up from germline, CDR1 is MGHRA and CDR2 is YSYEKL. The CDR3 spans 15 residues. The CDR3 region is CASSPHGTGTDTQYF. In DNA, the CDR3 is TGCGCCAGCAGCCCCCACGGGACTGGCACAGATACGCAGTATTTT.

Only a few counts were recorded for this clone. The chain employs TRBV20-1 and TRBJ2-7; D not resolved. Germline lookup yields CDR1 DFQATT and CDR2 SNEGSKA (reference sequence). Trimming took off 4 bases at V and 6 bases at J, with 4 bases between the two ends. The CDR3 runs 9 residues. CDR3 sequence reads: CSATGEQYF. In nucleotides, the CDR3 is TGCAGTGCTACAGGCGAGCAGTACTTC.

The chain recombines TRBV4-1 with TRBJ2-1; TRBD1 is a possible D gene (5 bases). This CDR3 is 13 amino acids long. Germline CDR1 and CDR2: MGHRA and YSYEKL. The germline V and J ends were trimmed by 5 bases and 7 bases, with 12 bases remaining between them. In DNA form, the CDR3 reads TGCGCCAGCAGCTTCGCTAGGGGTAATGAGCAGTTCTTC. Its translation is CASSFARGNEQFF.

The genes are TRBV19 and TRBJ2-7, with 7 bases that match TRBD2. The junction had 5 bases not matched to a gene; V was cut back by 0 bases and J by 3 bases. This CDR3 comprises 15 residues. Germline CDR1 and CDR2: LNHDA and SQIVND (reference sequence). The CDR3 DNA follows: TGTGCCAGTAGTATAGAAAAAACTAGCGTCTACGAGCAGTACTTC. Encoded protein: CASSIEKTSVYEQYF.

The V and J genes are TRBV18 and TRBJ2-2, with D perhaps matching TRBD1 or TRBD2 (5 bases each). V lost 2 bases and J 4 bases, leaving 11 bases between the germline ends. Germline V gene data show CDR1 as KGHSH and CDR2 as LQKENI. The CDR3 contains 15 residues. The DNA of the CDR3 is TGTGCCAGCTCACCAAGTGGGGACGCCACCGGGGAGCTGTTTTTT. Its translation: CASSPSGDATGELFF.

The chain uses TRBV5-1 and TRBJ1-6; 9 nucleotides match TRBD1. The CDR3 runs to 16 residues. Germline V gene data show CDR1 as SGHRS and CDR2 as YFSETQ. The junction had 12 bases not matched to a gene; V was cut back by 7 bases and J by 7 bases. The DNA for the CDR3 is TGCGCCAGCCGGATGACTCCGGGACAGGGAAATTCACCCCTCCACTTT. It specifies CASRMTPGQGNSPLHF.

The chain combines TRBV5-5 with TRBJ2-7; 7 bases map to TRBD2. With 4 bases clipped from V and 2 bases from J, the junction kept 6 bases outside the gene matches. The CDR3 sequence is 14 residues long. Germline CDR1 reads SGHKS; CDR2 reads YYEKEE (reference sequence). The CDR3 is CASSEGRAPYEQYF. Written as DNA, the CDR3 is TGTGCCAGCAGCGAAGGGAGGGCCCCCTACGAGCAGTACTTC.